A selection of T cell receptor beta chains follows, all from one sample in a study of blood T cell repertoires in COVID-19. Profiled with immunoSEQ multiplex PCR; TCRdb holds only in-frame clones, not every one. The table includes approximately 200,000 clones, about four fifths detected once. The sample comprised PBMCs or T cells enriched from blood (not recorded which). These receptors were taken from a woman in her thirties or forties with acute COVID-19. CDR3s include the opening cysteine and the closing phenylalanine or tryptophan. Fields, in order: D gene, clone size, V gene, J gene, CDR3 protein, CDR3 DNA. A D gene is named only where the DNA matches it firmly. Clone size is stated in some rows and not others, as once, few, many or a class when expanded.

d_gene: -
abundance: -
v_gene: TRBV27
j_gene: TRBJ2-3
CDR3aa: CASSFQLGHFTDTQYF
CDR3nt: TGTGCCAGCAGTTTCCAATTGGGCCACTTCACAGATACGCAGTATTTT

d_gene: -
abundance: -
v_gene: TRBV5-1
j_gene: TRBJ1-2
CDR3aa: CASSLGDKGYTF
CDR3nt: TGCGCCAGCAGCTTGGGTGACAAAGGCTACACCTTC

d_gene: TRBD1
abundance: -
v_gene: TRBV2
j_gene: TRBJ1-2
CDR3aa: CASRATGGSYGYTF
CDR3nt: TGTGCCAGCAGGGCGACAGGGGGAAGCTATGGCTACACCTTC

d_gene: -
abundance: -
v_gene: TRBV27
j_gene: TRBJ1-5
CDR3aa: CASSLEGVGQPQHF
CDR3nt: TGTGCCAGCAGTTTAGAGGGGGTCGGCCAGCCCCAGCATTTT

d_gene: TRBD2
abundance: once
v_gene: TRBV5-1
j_gene: TRBJ2-2
CDR3aa: CASSLSKTSSGTGELFF
CDR3nt: TGCGCCAGCAGCTTGTCCAAGACTAGCTCGGGCACCGGGGAGCTGTTTTTT

d_gene: -
abundance: -
v_gene: TRBV30
j_gene: TRBJ2-7
CDR3aa: CAWSDSSYEQYF
CDR3nt: TGTGCCTGGAGTGATAGCTCCTACGAGCAGTACTTC

d_gene: -
abundance: -
v_gene: TRBV4-1
j_gene: TRBJ2-1
CDR3aa: CASSQDWRSEQFF
CDR3nt: TGCGCCAGCAGCCAAGATTGGAGGAGTGAGCAGTTCTTC

d_gene: TRBD2
abundance: -
v_gene: TRBV7-2
j_gene: TRBJ2-1
CDR3aa: CASRTVSGGAENEQFF
CDR3nt: TGTGCCAGCAGAACAGTTAGCGGGGGGGCCGAGAATGAGCAGTTCTTC

d_gene: -
abundance: once
v_gene: TRBV14
j_gene: TRBJ2-6
CDR3aa: CASSRRTGANVLTF
CDR3nt: TGTGCCAGCAGCCGGAGGACTGGGGCCAACGTCCTGACTTTC

d_gene: -
abundance: -
v_gene: TRBV5-1
j_gene: TRBJ1-2
CDR3aa: CASSTGGGYYGYTF
CDR3nt: TGCGCCAGCAGCACTGGCGGCGGATACTATGGCTACACCTTC

d_gene: TRBD1
abundance: -
v_gene: TRBV7-2
j_gene: TRBJ1-1
CDR3aa: CASSLQGGNTEAFF
CDR3nt: TGTGCCAGCAGTCTACAGGGGGGGAACACTGAAGCTTTCTTT

d_gene: TRBD2
abundance: -
v_gene: TRBV4-2
j_gene: TRBJ2-1
CDR3aa: CASSQDLGSGGAWNEQFF
CDR3nt: TGTGCCAGCAGCCAAGATCTAGGAAGCGGGGGGGCGTGGAATGAGCAGTTCTTC

d_gene: -
abundance: -
v_gene: TRBV9
j_gene: TRBJ2-1
CDR3aa: CASSALDSSYNEQFF
CDR3nt: TGTGCCAGCAGCGCCTTGGACAGCTCCTACAATGAGCAGTTCTTC

d_gene: TRBD1
abundance: few
v_gene: TRBV28
j_gene: TRBJ2-2
CDR3aa: CASSPRDRTAGELFF
CDR3nt: TGTGCCAGCAGTCCGCGGGACAGGACGGCCGGGGAGCTGTTTTTT

d_gene: TRBD1
abundance: -
v_gene: TRBV6-5
j_gene: TRBJ2-2
CDR3aa: CASRTGHTGELFF
CDR3nt: TGTGCCAGCCGGACAGGGCACACCGGGGAGCTGTTTTTT

d_gene: -
abundance: -
v_gene: TRBV20-1
j_gene: TRBJ2-3
CDR3aa: CSAKLDTQYF
CDR3nt: TGCAGTGCTAAGCTAGATACGCAGTATTTT

d_gene: TRBD1
abundance: -
v_gene: TRBV6-5
j_gene: TRBJ1-2
CDR3aa: CASTTNRGRGYTF
CDR3nt: TGTGCCAGCACCACCAACAGGGGTCGGGGCTACACCTTC

d_gene: -
abundance: few
v_gene: TRBV5-4
j_gene: TRBJ1-1
CDR3aa: CASSLPGGTEAFF
CDR3nt: TGTGCCAGCAGCTTGCCCGGAGGGACTGAAGCTTTCTTT

d_gene: TRBD1
abundance: -
v_gene: TRBV6-4
j_gene: TRBJ2-3
CDR3aa: CASSDSTGGADTQYF
CDR3nt: TGTGCCAGCAGTGACTCGACAGGGGGCGCAGATACGCAGTATTTT

d_gene: TRBD1
abundance: -
v_gene: TRBV3-1/TRBV3-2
j_gene: TRBJ1-6
CDR3aa: CASSRQVGTAYNSPLHF
CDR3nt: TGTGCCAGCAGCCGCCAGGTCGGGACAGCTTATAATTCACCCCTCCACTTT

d_gene: TRBD1
abundance: -
v_gene: TRBV19
j_gene: TRBJ1-6
CDR3aa: CASRDRDNSPLHF
CDR3nt: TGTGCCAGCAGAGACAGGGATAATTCACCCCTCCACTTT

d_gene: -
abundance: -
v_gene: TRBV27
j_gene: TRBJ1-1
CDR3aa: CASSLRGSTEAFF
CDR3nt: TGTGCCAGCAGTCTCAGGGGCTCCACTGAAGCTTTCTTT

d_gene: TRBD2
abundance: -
v_gene: TRBV7-9
j_gene: TRBJ2-2
CDR3aa: CASSSPNSGSYTGELFF
CDR3nt: TGTGCCAGCAGTTCTCCTAATAGCGGGAGTTACACCGGGGAGCTGTTTTTT

d_gene: TRBD1
abundance: -
v_gene: TRBV4-2
j_gene: TRBJ1-2
CDR3aa: CASSQDNGQGRGYTF
CDR3nt: TGTGCCAGCAGCCAAGATAACGGACAGGGAAGGGGCTACACCTTC

d_gene: -
abundance: -
v_gene: TRBV24-1
j_gene: TRBJ1-2
CDR3aa: CATSDLSPYGYTF
CDR3nt: TGTGCCACCAGTGATTTGAGCCCTTATGGCTACACCTTC

d_gene: TRBD1
abundance: -
v_gene: TRBV5-1
j_gene: TRBJ2-2
CDR3aa: CASSQTGSTGELFF
CDR3nt: TGCGCCAGCTCACAGACAGGGTCCACCGGGGAGCTGTTTTTT

d_gene: TRBD1
abundance: few
v_gene: TRBV12-3/TRBV12-4
j_gene: TRBJ1-2
CDR3aa: CASSLDRGYGYTF
CDR3nt: TGTGCCAGCAGTTTGGACAGGGGGTATGGCTACACCTTC

d_gene: TRBD1
abundance: once
v_gene: TRBV27
j_gene: TRBJ1-2
CDR3aa: CASSRPEGANGYTF
CDR3nt: TGTGCCAGCAGCCGGCCCGAGGGGGCCAATGGCTACACCTTC

d_gene: TRBD1
abundance: -
v_gene: TRBV7-8
j_gene: TRBJ2-7
CDR3aa: CASSITDRAPYGQYF
CDR3nt: TGTGCCAGCAGCATTACCGACAGGGCCCCCTACGGGCAGTACTTC

d_gene: TRBD1
abundance: -
v_gene: TRBV7-3
j_gene: TRBJ1-1
CDR3aa: CASSLGQGSTEAFF
CDR3nt: TGTGCCAGCAGCCTAGGACAGGGGAGCACTGAAGCTTTCTTT

d_gene: -
abundance: -
v_gene: TRBV10-1
j_gene: TRBJ1-2
CDR3aa: CARYLGQFPYGYTF
CDR3nt: TGCGCCAGATACCTTGGGCAGTTTCCCTATGGCTACACCTTC

d_gene: TRBD2
abundance: -
v_gene: TRBV11-1
j_gene: TRBJ2-3
CDR3aa: CASSFRLAGYGDTQYF
CDR3nt: TGTGCCAGCAGCTTTCGACTAGCGGGATACGGGGATACGCAGTATTTT

d_gene: TRBD2
abundance: few
v_gene: TRBV15
j_gene: TRBJ2-3
CDR3aa: CATSSRAGGLNTQYF
CDR3nt: TGTGCCACCAGCAGTCGAGCGGGGGGGCTCAATACGCAGTATTTT

d_gene: TRBD2
abundance: -
v_gene: TRBV28
j_gene: TRBJ2-1
CDR3aa: CASSPGLAVEQFF
CDR3nt: TGTGCCAGCAGTCCGGGACTAGCGGTGGAGCAGTTCTTC

d_gene: -
abundance: -
v_gene: TRBV7-8
j_gene: TRBJ1-6
CDR3aa: CASSLGLGGNNSPLHF
CDR3nt: TGTGCCAGCAGCTTAGGGTTAGGGGGTAATAATTCACCCCTCCACTTT

d_gene: -
abundance: -
v_gene: TRBV3-1/TRBV3-2
j_gene: TRBJ2-1
CDR3aa: CASSQDLRTSSYNEQFF
CDR3nt: TGTGCCAGCAGCCAAGATTTGCGAACGAGCTCCTACAATGAGCAGTTCTTC

d_gene: TRBD1
abundance: -
v_gene: TRBV6-5
j_gene: TRBJ2-3
CDR3aa: CASRFDRGSTDTQYF
CDR3nt: TGTGCCAGCAGATTTGACAGGGGGAGCACAGATACGCAGTATTTT

d_gene: TRBD1
abundance: -
v_gene: TRBV3-1/TRBV3-2
j_gene: TRBJ2-7
CDR3aa: CASSPGQGAGEQYF
CDR3nt: TGTGCCAGCAGCCCCGGGCAGGGGGCGGGCGAGCAGTACTTC